This TCR beta chain comes out of a study of cytomegalovirus exposure and HLA in healthy donors. For the study at large: Tens of millions of unique TCRs from HLA-typed donors were held in an early release of data.

PCR employed 60 Vbeta and 13 Jbeta primers. Sequencing used immunoSEQ multiplex PCR; TCRdb keeps in-frame clones, though not all of them. The repertoire holds fewer than 110,000 clones, with roughly 77% as singletons. Worth noting for this clone: As yet, its antigen is unknown.

Nominally healthy donors were sampled, though unrecorded immune exposures were likely. Germline CDR1 SNHLY, CDR2 FYNNEI. Trimming at V came to 9 bases and at J to 5 bases, leaving 9 bases not matched to a gene. The CDR3 covers 14 residues. Study-level points and caveats: The authors judged a highly shared variant cluster likely a sequencing artifact.

V gene TRBV2 combines with J gene TRBJ2-1; 8 nucleotides match TRBD2. Sequencing input: PBMCs. The sequence was collected from a woman aged 18-29 years in good health and CMV-seropositive. CDR3 bases: TGTGCCAGTCCCGGGCGCGGGAGGAACAATGAGCAGTTCTTC. It encodes CASPGRGRNNEQFF. Together with reference TRBV2 and TRBJ2-1, the CDR3 gives the full variable domain: EPEVTQTPSHQVTQMGQEVILRCVPISNHLYFYWYRQILGQKVEFLVSFYNNEISEKSEIFDDQFSVERPDGSNFTLKIRSTKLEDSAMYFCASPGRGRNNEQFFGPGTRLTVL.